These 27 T cell receptor beta chains were all obtained from the same sample, sequenced in a study of shared clonotypes between healthy human individuals. Only in-frame clones appear in the TCRdb table, and some are missing; sequencing was by immunoSEQ multiplex PCR. Found here are about 1 million clones, roughly 75% of them singletons; the top ten hold about 1.5%. Sequencing was performed on memory CD4+ T cells sorted from blood. As for subset: CD45RA-negative fraction. All receptors come from a man between 18 and 29 years old in good health.

The rearrangement uses TRBV6-1 and TRBJ1-4, with D uncertain. Looked up from germline, CDR1 is MNHNS and CDR2 is SASEGT. The V end lost 6 bases, the J end lost 7 bases, and 18 bases lay between the germline ends. CDR3 size: 15 residues. The CDR3 loop reads CASREISGRIEKLFF. CDR3 bases: TGTGCCAGCAGAGAAATAAGCGGCCGGATTGAAAAACTGTTTTTT.

This clone was seen a handful of times. The chain uses TRBV21-1 and TRBJ1-4. TRBV21-1 is a recognized pseudogene. This CDR3 spans 15 amino acids. The CDR3 loop reads CASSNERILGEKLFF. CDR3 bases: TGTGCCAGCAGCAACGAGCGGATACTAGGAGAAAAACTGTTTTTT.

This chain links TRBV5-4 with TRBJ2-1, with 10 bases matching TRBD2. The germline V gene has CDR1 SGHNT and CDR2 YYREEE (reference sequence). The trim removed 4 bases at V and 7 bases at J, leaving 11 bases unmatched. The CDR3 length is 16 residues. CDR3 amino acids: CASSPPPSGGGNEQFF. The CDR3 DNA reads as TGTGCCAGCAGCCCCCCCCCTAGCGGGGGTGGGAATGAGCAGTTCTTC.

The gene calls are TRBV10-3 and TRBJ2-1, with D tentatively TRBD1 (8 bases). The germline V gene encodes CDR1 ENHRY and CDR2 SYGVKD. Trimming took off 10 bases at V and 6 bases at J, with 13 bases between the two ends. CDR3 length equals 12 residues. CDR3 region: CATQGGVNEQFF. DNA for the CDR3: TGTGCCACACAGGGGGGGGTCAATGAGCAGTTCTTC.

V and J are TRBV29-1 and TRBJ2-3; no reliable D call. V shed 2 bases and J shed 3 bases, with 15 bases lying between them. CDR1 is SQVTM and CDR2 is ANQGSEA in the germline V gene. CDR3 size: 15 residues. CDR3 DNA sequence: TGCAGCGTTGAAAGGGATAAGGTCCGAACAGATACGCAGTATTTT. Its translation is CSVERDKVRTDTQYF.

This clone appeared a few times. The chain employs TRBV6-5 and TRBJ2-3; D tentatively reads TRBD1 or TRBD2 (6 bases each). Germline CDR1 reads MNHEY; CDR2 reads SVGAGI. CDR3 length equals 14 residues. V was shortened by 8 bases and J by 4 bases, with 16 bases between the two germline ends. The CDR3 DNA is TGTGCCAGCCGGAGGGGACAAGTGGCAGATACGCAGTATTTT. This translates into CASRRGQVADTQYF.

The V call is TRBV7-9, the J call TRBJ1-4; 7 nucleotides match TRBD1. The CDR3 length is 14 residues. The germline V gene has CDR1 SEHNR and CDR2 FQNEAQ (reference sequence). Trimming removed 5 bases from V and 7 bases from J; junction bases left unmatched: 7. CDR3 region: CASSRGQVGEKLFF. The CDR3 DNA reads as TGTGCCAGCAGCCGCGGACAGGTCGGTGAAAAACTGTTTTTT.

This chain links TRBV11-3 with TRBJ2-3; D gene ambiguous. The CDR3 consists of 14 residues. Trimming removed 6 bases at V and 3 bases at J, with 13 bases between. Germline-derived CDR1 and CDR2 are SGHNT and YENEEA. CDR3 bases: TGTGCCAGCAGATGGGGTCCCGTAACAGATACGCAGTATTTT. Translation gives CASRWGPVTDTQYF.

To note about this clone: One end of the junction varies from germline; a read error may be responsible. J is TRBJ2-3 and V is TRBV10-3, with D perhaps matching TRBD1 (5 bases). Per germline, CDR1 ENHRY and CDR2 SYGVKD. This CDR3 spans 16 amino acids. This CDR3 reads CAISESGLASRDTQYF. The CDR3 DNA reads as TGTGCCATCAGTGAGTCGGGGCTGGCAAGCAGAGATACGCAGTATTTT.

This chain joins TRBV5-6 and TRBJ2-3, with D unresolved. CDR3 length equals 17 residues. The germline CDR1 and CDR2 sequences are SGHDT and YYEEEE. Trimming cost V 3 bases and J 0 bases, with 17 bases left between them. DNA of the CDR3: TGTGCCAGCAGCTCCATAATCAGCGTTACTAGCACAGATACGCAGTATTTT. This encodes CASSSIISVTSTDTQYF.

The gene calls are TRBV5-1 and TRBJ1-1; D possibly corresponds to TRBD1 (6 bases). V was pared by 2 bases and J by 0 bases, with 11 bases between. Looked up from germline, CDR1 is SGHRS and CDR2 is YFSETQ. The CDR3 sequence is 15 residues long. The CDR3 loop reads CASSFQTGVNTEAFF. CDR3 sequence (DNA): TGCGCCAGCAGCTTCCAGACAGGAGTGAACACTGAAGCTTTCTTT.

This rearrangement joins TRBV19 to TRBJ1-2, with TRBD1 identical over 9 bases. CDR3 length: 15 residues. The ends lost 9 bases at V and 2 bases at J; junction bases unmatched: 10. The V gene's germline CDR1 is LNHDA and CDR2 SQIVND (reference sequence). CDR3 DNA: TGTGCCAGCGCCTTGGACAGGGGAGTGAACTATGGCTACACCTTC. Translating gives CASALDRGVNYGYTF.

This clone was counted a few times. The chain recombines TRBV7-2 with TRBJ2-1; D unresolved. V was shortened by 2 bases and J by 9 bases, with 14 bases between the two germline ends. Germline CDR1 SGHTA, CDR2 FQGNSA. The CDR3 sequence is 14 residues long. CDR3 bases: TGTGCCAGCAGCTTAAATTCCGGCCCCTTTGAGCAGTTCTTC. Residues: CASSLNSGPFEQFF.

This clone has only a few counts. This chain joins TRBV19 and TRBJ2-5; D might be TRBD2 (5 bases). V was cut by 3 bases and J by 1 base, with 21 bases left in between. This CDR3 is 18 amino acids long. Germline V gene data show CDR1 as LNHDA and CDR2 as SQIVND (reference sequence). CDR3 bases: TGTGCCAGTAGTATCCGCCCGACTAAAACCAAATTCCAAGAGACCCAGTACTTC. The encoded protein is CASSIRPTKTKFQETQYF.

V is TRBV7-9 and J is TRBJ1-3; D gene uncertain. Deletions cut 1 base from V and 4 bases from J, with 14 bases between. CDR1 SEHNR and CDR2 FQNEAQ come from the germline V gene (reference sequence). This CDR3 is 16 amino acids long. The CDR3 is CASSLDGVGIGNTIYF. The DNA of the CDR3 is TGTGCCAGCAGCTTAGATGGGGTCGGAATCGGAAACACCATATATTTT.

As regards this clone: Other DNA sequences in this sample translate to the same CDR3. V and J are TRBV11-2 and TRBJ2-3; 7 nucleotides line up with TRBD1. CDR3 length: 14 amino acids. Per germline, CDR1 SGHAT and CDR2 FQNNGV. The V and J ends lost 4 bases and 1 base, in that order; junction bases with no gene match: 2. CDR3 region: CASSSQGGTDTQYF. Written as DNA, the CDR3 is TGTGCCAGCAGCTCGCAGGGGGGCACAGATACGCAGTATTTT.

This CDR3 is CASSWRQGLNTEAFF. Written as DNA, the CDR3 is TGCGCCAGCAGCTGGAGACAGGGGCTGAACACTGAAGCTTTCTTT. This sequence joins TRBV5-1 and TRBJ1-1; 8 nucleotides match TRBD1. The germline V gene has CDR1 SGHRS and CDR2 YFSETQ. The CDR3 is 15 residues long. The V gene end was trimmed by 3 bases and the J gene end by 0 bases; junction bases not matched to a gene: 4.

This clone was seen only a few times. The rearrangement joins TRBV11-2 to TRBJ1-4; maybe TRBD1 (6 bases). Germline V gene data show CDR1 as SGHAT and CDR2 as FQNNGV. The CDR3 loop spans 13 amino acids. The V and J ends lost 4 bases and 12 bases respectively, with 15 bases between them. CDR3 region: CASSSHYGGELFF. The CDR3 coding sequence is TGTGCCAGCAGCTCTCATTACGGGGGCGAACTGTTTTTT. The variable domain in full, with the rest retrieved from reference TRBV11-2 and TRBJ1-4, is EAGVAQSPRYKIIEKRQSVAFWCNPISGHATLYWYQQILGQGPKLLIQFQNNGVVDDSQLPKDRFSAERLKGVDSTLKIQPAKLEDSAVYLCASSSHYGGELFFGSGTQLSVL.

Regarding this clone: The same CDR3 also results from other DNA sequences found in this sample. The rearrangement uses TRBV6-5 and TRBJ2-1; the match to TRBD2 covers 8 bases. The CDR3 loop spans 14 amino acids. Germline V gene data show CDR1 as MNHEY and CDR2 as SVGAGI. With V trimmed by 0 bases and J by 7 bases, 2 bases remained unmatched. The CDR3: CASSYSASGNEQFF. For the CDR3, the DNA is TGTGCCAGCAGTTACTCGGCTAGCGGGAATGAGCAGTTCTTC.

The chain is built from TRBV6-5 and TRBJ2-7, with 7 bases lining up with TRBD1. This CDR3 contains 12 residues. From germline, CDR1 is MNHEY and CDR2 SVGAGI. The V segment lost 5 bases and the J segment 5 bases; nucleotides outside the gene matches: 3. This CDR3 is CASSRQGDEQYF. The CDR3 nucleotides are TGTGCCAGCAGTCGACAGGGCGACGAGCAGTACTTC.

The rearrangement links TRBV19 to TRBJ2-6; D unresolved. V lost 5 bases to trimming and J lost 0 bases, with 8 bases between them. CDR1 is LNHDA, CDR2 SQIVND, per germline (reference sequence). This CDR3 contains 15 residues. In DNA, the CDR3 is TGTGCCAGTAGTCGAGGAGACTCTGGGGCCAACGTCCTGACTTTC. Its translation is CASSRGDSGANVLTF. The full variable domain, its missing parts supplied by reference TRBV19 and TRBJ2-6, is DGGITQSPKYLFRKEGQNVTLSCEQNLNHDAMYWYRQDPGQGLRLIYYSQIVNDFQKGDIAEGYSVSREKKESFPLTVTSAQKNPTAFYLCASSRGDSGANVLTFGAGSRLTVL.

The chain employs TRBV5-8 and TRBJ2-1, with 9 nucleotides matching TRBD2. This CDR3 region has 17 residues. V gave up 3 bases and J gave up 6 bases; unmatched junction bases: 13. Germline CDR1 is SGHTS and CDR2 is YDEGEE. CDR3 loop: CASSSGTSRVYGNEQFF. The CDR3 bases are TGTGCCAGCAGCTCCGGGACTAGCAGGGTCTACGGCAATGAGCAGTTCTTC.

In the case of this clone: Other DNA sequences in this sample translate to the same CDR3. This chain links TRBV11-2 with TRBJ1-2; D gene ambiguous. The CDR3 extends over 11 amino acids. The ends were cut back, 2 bases at V and 6 bases at J, with 4 bases in the middle. The germline V gene has CDR1 SGHAT and CDR2 FQNNGV. The CDR3 region has the DNA TGTGCCAGCAGCTTAAGAGATGGCTACACCTTC. It translates to CASSLRDGYTF.

The V gene is TRBV19, the J gene TRBJ1-1; tentative D call: TRBD1 (5 bases). Trimming took off 7 bases at V and 1 base at J, with 13 bases between the two ends. Germline V gene lookup returns CDR1 LNHDA and CDR2 SQIVND (reference sequence). CDR3 length: 14 amino acids. In nucleotides, the CDR3 is TGTGCCAGTACCTTCGGGGCGGGGAACACTGAAGCTTTCTTT. Translation: CASTFGAGNTEAFF.

The V and J genes are TRBV5-4 and TRBJ2-5, with TRBD1 identical over 7 bases. The DNA matches TRBJ2-7 better at its end, which makes the J call doubtful. From germline, CDR1 is SGHNT and CDR2 YYREEE (reference sequence). CDR3 length: 15 residues. CDR3 sequence (DNA): TGTGCCAGCAGCTTGAAGAGACAGGGCTCCTACGAGCAGTACTTC. Residues: CASSLKRQGSYEQYF.

This clone showed up just once. The chain employs TRBV9 and TRBJ1-3; tentatively, D is TRBD1 (6 bases). The V end was cut by 7 bases, the J end by 0 bases, with 11 bases between. This CDR3 has 14 amino acids. The germline CDR1 and CDR2 sequences are SGDLS and YYNGEE. In nucleotides, the CDR3 is TGTGCCAGCTCCCGGGACAACTCTGGAAACACCATATATTTT. It codes for CASSRDNSGNTIYF.

The chain joins TRBV29-1 to TRBJ2-7; 9 bases are shared with TRBD1. The CDR3 is made up of 12 amino acids. Germline V CDR1 and CDR2: SQVTM, ANQGSEA. J lost 10 bases, V lost 3 bases, and 7 bases had no gene match. DNA of the CDR3: TGCAGCGTTGAGAGCGGGACAGGGAATCAGTACTTC. The encoded protein is CSVESGTGNQYF.